This section outlines one T cell receptor beta chain sequence together with its context. Germline CDR1 is ENHRY and CDR2 is SYGVKD. The CDR3 spans 14 residues. V was pared by 3 bases and J by 5 bases, with 6 bases of the junction left unmatched. In the source study's methods: Reference gene primers were amplified, and this amplification served to estimate nucleated cell counts. TCRdb keeps only in-frame clones here, not all; method: immunoSEQ multiplex PCR. The V and J calls and clone size are taken from that table; D and trimming were inferred from the DNA. The profile shows 90,000 to 150,000 clones, over 65% of them singletons. The sample comes from a study of blood T cell repertoires in COVID-19.

The chain combines TRBV10-3 with TRBJ1-2, with TRBD1 identical over 7 bases. The sequenced material came from peripheral blood. The source of this sequence is a man in his 70s with acute or convalescent COVID-19. The CDR3, as DNA: TGTGCCATCAGTGAAACGGGGACAGCATATGGCTACACCTTC. It specifies CAISETGTAYGYTF.